The 20 T cell receptor beta chains given below trace back to one sample, sequenced in a study of OX40 agonist ivuxolimab in advanced cancers. Profiled with immunoSEQ multiplex PCR; TCRdb holds only in-frame clones, not every one. The table has tens of thousands of clones, 88% seen once. The starting material was CD4+ or CD8+ T cells sorted from blood, obtained in a trial of the OX40 agonist ivuxolimab. Receptors were obtained from an adult with an advanced solid tumor such as melanoma, head and neck, liver or kidney cancer.

The V gene is TRBV7-2, the J gene TRBJ2-7; D is unclear. This CDR3 region has 11 residues. The germline V gene encodes CDR1 SGHTA and CDR2 FQGNSA. Trimming cost V 5 bases and J 4 bases, with 6 bases left between them. CDR3 amino acids: CASSQVYEQYF. The CDR3 DNA follows: TGTGCCAGCAGCCAAGTATACGAGCAGTACTTC.

The J gene is TRBJ2-7, the V gene TRBV28; D is undetermined. V was pared by 6 bases and J by 2 bases, with 17 bases between. The CDR3 totals 15 residues. Germline loops: CDR1 MDHEN, CDR2 SYDVKM. The CDR3 is CASRTSGLAPYEQYF. CDR3 DNA: TGTGCCAGCAGGACGTCAGGTCTCGCCCCCTACGAGCAGTACTTC.

With respect to this clone: At one of its ends the junction is not consistent with the germline gene, which may arise from a read error. DNA of the CDR3: TGCGTTATCTATGGCTACACCTTC. It specifies CVIYGYTF. V is TRBV6-5 and J is TRBJ1-2; D ambiguous. This CDR3 region has 8 residues. Looked up from germline, CDR1 is MNHEY and CDR2 is SVGAGI.

This clone was detected a few times. The chain is built from TRBV4-2 and TRBJ2-7, with 9 bases lining up with TRBD2. CDR1 and CDR2 from the germline V gene are LGHNA and YNFKEQ. V gave up 9 bases and J gave up 2 bases; unmatched junction bases: 5. This CDR3 region has 13 residues. The CDR3 coding sequence is TGTGCCAGTAGCGGGAGACCCCCCTACGAGCAGTACTTC. It translates to CASSGRPPYEQYF.

The chain couples TRBV7-9 to TRBJ2-3; D gene uncertain. V lost 3 bases and J lost 6, with 7 bases in between. CDR3 length equals 12 residues. Germline V gene lookup returns CDR1 SEHNR and CDR2 FQNEAQ (reference sequence). The CDR3 here is CASSLMGDTQYF. The CDR3 nucleotides are TGTGCCAGCAGCTTGATGGGCGATACGCAGTATTTT. Based on the CDR3 plus reference TRBV7-9 and TRBJ2-3, the full variable domain is DTGVSQNPRHKITKRGQNVTFRCDPISEHNRLYWYRQTLGQGPEFLTYFQNEAQLEKSRLLSDRFSAERPKGSFSTLEIQRTEQGDSAMYLCASSLMGDTQYFGPGTRLTVL.

This sequence joins TRBV5-4 and TRBJ2-7; TRBD1 aligns across 8 bases. This CDR3 is 15 amino acids long. The V gene's germline CDR1 is SGHNT and CDR2 YYREEE (reference sequence). V dropped 4 bases and J dropped 2; count of bases not matched to a gene: 8. The CDR3 sequence is CASSPGSRGPYEQYF. The CDR3 nucleotides are TGTGCCAGCAGCCCCGGCAGCAGGGGGCCCTACGAGCAGTACTTC.

The V call is TRBV7-8, the J call TRBJ2-1, with 10 bases lining up with TRBD2. This CDR3 region has 17 residues. Germline V gene data show CDR1 as SGHVS and CDR2 as FQNEAQ. V lost 5 bases to trimming and J lost 4 bases; unmatched junction nucleotides: 11. The CDR3 DNA is TGTGCCAGCAGCACCCCTTCTAGCGGGGGATTTTACAATGAGCAGTTCTTC. Residues: CASSTPSSGGFYNEQFF.

The chain carries TRBV28 and TRBJ2-2, with D possibly being TRBD1 (6 bases). This CDR3 is built from 16 residues. V was trimmed by 1 base and J by 5 bases, leaving 14 bases between them. CDR1 is MDHEN, CDR2 SYDVKM, per germline. The CDR3 region is CASSLSSAQGTGELFF. The CDR3 DNA is TGTGCCAGCAGTTTATCGAGCGCTCAGGGGACCGGGGAGCTGTTTTTT.

The chain combines TRBV2 with TRBJ2-7, with TRBD1 as a possible D gene (5 bases). The CDR3 extends over 14 amino acids. Trimming took off 5 bases at V and 6 bases at J, with 17 bases between the two ends. The germline gives CDR1 SNHLY, CDR2 FYNNEI. The CDR3 coding sequence is TGTGCCAGCAGTTCCAAAGGCGGCAGGGTCGAGCAGTACTTC. As protein: CASSSKGGRVEQYF.

The rearrangement joins TRBV11-2 to TRBJ2-5, with a weak D call TRBD1 (5 bases). Looked up from germline, CDR1 is SGHAT and CDR2 is FQNNGV. The V end was cut by 5 bases, the J end by 2 bases, with 15 bases between. This CDR3 spans 15 amino acids. Here the CDR3 DNA reads TGTGCCAGCAGCCCCTCTCAGGGTAGGCAAGAGACCCAGTACTTC. Amino acid sequence: CASSPSQGRQETQYF.

This chain links TRBV7-9 with TRBJ1-1; D is perhaps TRBD1 (6 bases). There are 14 residues in the CDR3. The V and J ends lost 2 bases and 10 bases respectively, with 17 bases between them. Germline assignment: CDR1 SEHNR and CDR2 FQNEAQ (reference sequence). Here the CDR3 DNA reads TGTGCCAGCAGCTTAAGAGGGGGTGACCCCGGAGCTTTCTTT. Translation: CASSLRGGDPGAFF.

V and J are TRBV7-8 and TRBJ2-7; unclear D gene. V was trimmed by 3 bases and J by 8 bases, leaving 11 bases between them. The CDR3 consists of 12 residues. The V gene's germline CDR1 is SGHVS and CDR2 FQNEAQ. The CDR3 loop is CASSLGRVQQYF. The CDR3 nucleotides read TGTGCCAGCAGCTTGGGCCGGGTCCAGCAGTACTTC.

The chain is built from TRBV11-1 and TRBJ2-3; maybe TRBD2 (6 bases). The CDR3 contains 14 residues. V lost 7 bases to trimming and J lost 6 bases, with 17 bases between them. Germline-derived CDR1 and CDR2 are SGHAT and FQDESV (reference sequence). The CDR3 protein is CASNRDSQADTQYF. CDR3 bases: TGTGCCAGCAACCGGGACTCCCAAGCGGATACGCAGTATTTT.

The J gene is TRBJ2-7, the V gene TRBV15; TRBD1 or TRBD2 may be the D gene (6 bases each). The CDR3 spans 15 residues. With 0 bases removed from V and 5 bases from J, the gap between germline ends came to 14 bases. The germline V gene encodes CDR1 LNHNV and CDR2 YYDKDF (reference sequence). CDR3: CATSRDPRGRNEQYF. CDR3 DNA sequence: TGTGCCACCAGCAGAGACCCCCGGGGGCGGAACGAGCAGTACTTC. Full variable domain (rest looked up from reference TRBV15 and TRBJ2-7): DAMVIQNPRYQVTQFGKPVTLSCSQTLNHNVMYWYQQKSSQAPKLLFHYYDKDFNNEADTPDNFQSRRPNTSFCFLDIRSPGLGDTAMYLCATSRDPRGRNEQYFGPGTRLTVT.

The chain carries TRBV10-3 and TRBJ2-1; 10 positions agree with TRBD1. The germline gives CDR1 ENHRY, CDR2 SYGVKD. V dropped 6 bases and J dropped 5; count of bases not matched to a gene: 4. The CDR3 runs to 14 residues. The CDR3 region is CAIRTGQGNNEQFF. The CDR3 DNA reads TGTGCCATCAGAACGGGACAGGGGAACAATGAGCAGTTCTTC.

The V call is TRBV5-1, the J call TRBJ2-3; 7 nucleotides line up with TRBD2. Germline lookup yields CDR1 SGHRS and CDR2 YFSETQ. V gave up 4 bases and J gave up 5 bases; unmatched junction bases: 10. CDR3 length: 15 amino acids. The DNA for the CDR3 is TGCGCCAGCAGCCCTGCGGCGGGAGTACGAGATACGCAGTATTTT. Translation: CASSPAAGVRDTQYF.

J is TRBJ1-5 and V is TRBV27; no definite D call. In germline, CDR1 is MNHEY, CDR2 SMNVEV (reference sequence). The CDR3 is made up of 17 amino acids. With 4 bases removed from V and 0 bases from J, the gap between germline ends came to 16 bases. The CDR3 region is CASSYRFSLNSNQPQHF. The CDR3, as DNA: TGTGCCAGCAGTTATAGATTTTCCCTAAATAGCAATCAGCCCCAGCATTTT.

V is TRBV5-4 and J is TRBJ1-2; no clear D. The CDR3 is made up of 15 amino acids. The V gene lost 2 bases and the J gene lost 2 bases, with 13 bases spanning the gap. In germline, CDR1 is SGHNT, CDR2 YYREEE (reference sequence). The CDR3 DNA reads TGTGCCAGCAGCTTCCCCGGTGGGGTAAACTATGGCTACACCTTC. As protein: CASSFPGGVNYGYTF.

The gene calls are TRBV9 and TRBJ2-5, with 10 nucleotides matching TRBD1. The germline gives CDR1 SGDLS, CDR2 YYNGEE. Trimming removed 4 bases from V and 6 bases from J; junction bases left unmatched: 9. The CDR3 loop spans 15 amino acids. The CDR3 is CASSPNRQGAQTQYF. CDR3 DNA: TGTGCCAGCAGCCCTAACAGACAGGGGGCCCAGACCCAGTACTTC.

The rearrangement links TRBV28 to TRBJ2-2; 8 positions agree with TRBD1. After removal of 4 bases from V and 7 bases from J, the junction contained 11 bases not matched to a gene. The CDR3 runs 16 residues. Germline CDR1 is MDHEN and CDR2 is SYDVKM. The CDR3 reads CASSSPGQGTGGELFF. DNA for the CDR3: TGTGCCAGCAGTTCCCCAGGACAGGGCACAGGCGGGGAGCTGTTTTTT.